The 8 T cell receptor beta chains reported below all come from one sample, sequenced in a study of blood T cell repertoires in COVID-19. TCRdb keeps only in-frame clones here, not all; method: immunoSEQ multiplex PCR. In the table there are around 72,000 clones, approximately 84% of which are singletons. The sequenced sample consisted of peripheral blood. Receptors were obtained from a man in his 70s with active or convalescent COVID-19.

The chain recombines TRBV19 with TRBJ1-3; D remains ambiguous. Germline V lookup: CDR1 LNHDA, CDR2 SQIVND (reference sequence). This CDR3 is built from 13 residues. Trimming took 7 bases from V and 1 from J, leaving 8 bases between them. CDR3 protein: CASTWRSGNTIYF. CDR3 nucleotide sequence: TGTGCCAGTACGTGGCGGTCTGGAAACACCATATATTTT. Drawing the rest from reference TRBV19 and TRBJ1-3, the complete variable domain is DGGITQSPKYLFRKEGQNVTLSCEQNLNHDAMYWYRQDPGQGLRLIYYSQIVNDFQKGDIAEGYSVSREKKESFPLTVTSAQKNPTAFYLCASTWRSGNTIYFGEGSWLTVV.

This sequence joins TRBV2 and TRBJ2-3, with D perhaps matching TRBD1 (6 bases). The germline V and J ends were trimmed by 1 base and 4 bases, with 12 bases remaining between them. This CDR3 is 15 amino acids long. The germline CDR1 and CDR2 sequences are SNHLY and FYNNEI. CDR3 sequence reads: CASSEDFGQSDTQYF. In nucleotides, the CDR3 is TGTGCCAGCAGTGAAGACTTTGGACAGTCAGATACGCAGTATTTT. Filled out from reference TRBV2 and TRBJ2-3, the complete variable domain reads EPEVTQTPSHQVTQMGQEVILRCVPISNHLYFYWYRQILGQKVEFLVSFYNNEISEKSEIFDDQFSVERPDGSNFTLKIRSTKLEDSAMYFCASSEDFGQSDTQYFGPGTRLTVL.

The chain combines TRBV9 with TRBJ2-1, with 8 bases that match TRBD2. Per the germline V gene, CDR1 is SGDLS and CDR2 is YYNGEE. V shed 4 bases, J shed 0 bases, and the junction held 3 bases outside the gene matches. There are 15 residues in the CDR3. CDR3 sequence reads: CASSPAGGSYNEQFF. The CDR3 DNA sequence: TGTGCCAGCAGCCCCGCGGGAGGCTCCTACAATGAGCAGTTCTTC.

As DNA, the CDR3 is TGTGCCAGCAGGGCCGGACAGACTGGAAACACCATATATTTT. Protein: CASRAGQTGNTIYF. The J gene is TRBJ1-3, the V gene TRBV6-5; D may be TRBD1 (6 bases). The CDR3 has 14 residues. Germline V CDR1 and CDR2: MNHEY, SVGAGI. V was shortened by 6 bases and J by 2 bases, with 11 bases between the two germline ends.

V is TRBV5-1 and J is TRBJ1-4; 7 bases align to TRBD1. CDR1 is SGHRS, CDR2 YFSETQ, per germline. J was trimmed by 3 bases and V by 4 bases; bases with no gene match: 9. This CDR3 contains 16 residues. In nucleotides, the CDR3 is TGCGCCAGCAGCCCGGGAGGGGGCATAGCTAATGAAAAACTGTTTTTT. Its protein is CASSPGGGIANEKLFF.

The chain is built from TRBV18 and TRBJ2-2; D call uncertain. The ends were cut back, 3 bases at V and 4 bases at J, with 9 bases in the middle. Germline values: CDR1 KGHSH, CDR2 LQKENI. This CDR3 region has 14 residues. The CDR3 DNA follows: TGTGCCAGCTCACCGAGCTCGGGCACCGGGGAGCTGTTTTTT. Protein product: CASSPSSGTGELFF.

This sequence joins TRBV18 and TRBJ1-1; no reliable D call. V shed 1 base and J shed 2 bases, with 8 bases lying between them. Germline-derived CDR1 and CDR2 are KGHSH and LQKENI. This CDR3 is 14 amino acids long. CDR3: CASSPQTVNTEAFF. In DNA, the CDR3 is TGTGCCAGCTCACCACAAACGGTCAACACTGAAGCTTTCTTT.

J is TRBJ2-7 and V is TRBV10-3; a weak D match, TRBD2 (5 bases). The CDR3 loop spans 12 amino acids. V was cut by 6 bases and J by 3 bases, with 9 bases left in between. Germline loops: CDR1 ENHRY, CDR2 SYGVKD. CDR3: CAIRSGNYEQYF. DNA for the CDR3: TGTGCCATCAGGAGCGGAAACTACGAGCAGTACTTC.